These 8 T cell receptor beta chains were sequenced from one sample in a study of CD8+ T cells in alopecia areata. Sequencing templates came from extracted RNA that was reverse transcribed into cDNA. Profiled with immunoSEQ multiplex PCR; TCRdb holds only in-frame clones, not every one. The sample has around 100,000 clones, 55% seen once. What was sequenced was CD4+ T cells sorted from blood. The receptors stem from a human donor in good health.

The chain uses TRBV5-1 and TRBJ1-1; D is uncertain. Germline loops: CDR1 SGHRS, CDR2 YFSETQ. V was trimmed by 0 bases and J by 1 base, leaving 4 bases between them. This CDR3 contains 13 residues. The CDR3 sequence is CASSLERNTEAFF. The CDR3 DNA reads TGCGCCAGCAGCTTGGAAAGGAACACTGAAGCTTTCTTT.

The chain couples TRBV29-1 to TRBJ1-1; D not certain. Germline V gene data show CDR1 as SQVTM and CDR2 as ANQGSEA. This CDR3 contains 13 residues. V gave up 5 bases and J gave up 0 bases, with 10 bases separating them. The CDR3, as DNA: TGCAGCGTTAAAGGACTGATGAACACTGAAGCTTTCTTT. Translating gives CSVKGLMNTEAFF.

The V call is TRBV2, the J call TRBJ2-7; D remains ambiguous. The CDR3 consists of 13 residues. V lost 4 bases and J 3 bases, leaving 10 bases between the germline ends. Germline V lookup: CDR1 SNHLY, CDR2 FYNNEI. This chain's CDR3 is CASSGQTFYEQYF. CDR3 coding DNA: TGTGCCAGCAGTGGGCAGACCTTCTACGAGCAGTACTTC.

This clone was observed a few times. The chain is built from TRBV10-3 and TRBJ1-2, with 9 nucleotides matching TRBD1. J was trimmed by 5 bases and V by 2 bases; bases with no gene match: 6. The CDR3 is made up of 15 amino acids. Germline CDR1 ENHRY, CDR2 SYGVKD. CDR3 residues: CAISEPGQGRYGYTF. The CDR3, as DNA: TGTGCCATCAGTGAGCCGGGACAGGGCCGTTATGGCTACACCTTC.

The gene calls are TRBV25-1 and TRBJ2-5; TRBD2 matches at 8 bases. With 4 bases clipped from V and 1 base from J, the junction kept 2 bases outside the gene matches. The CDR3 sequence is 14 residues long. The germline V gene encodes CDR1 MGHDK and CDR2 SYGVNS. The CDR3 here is CASSVAGGQETQYF. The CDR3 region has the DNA TGTGCCAGCAGTGTTGCGGGGGGCCAAGAGACCCAGTACTTC. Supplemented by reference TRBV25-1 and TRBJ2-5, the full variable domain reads EADIYQTPRYLVIGTGKKITLECSQTMGHDKMYWYQQDPGMELHLIHYSYGVNSTEKGDLSSESTVSRIRTEHFPLTLESARPSHTSQYLCASSVAGGQETQYFGPGTRLLVL.

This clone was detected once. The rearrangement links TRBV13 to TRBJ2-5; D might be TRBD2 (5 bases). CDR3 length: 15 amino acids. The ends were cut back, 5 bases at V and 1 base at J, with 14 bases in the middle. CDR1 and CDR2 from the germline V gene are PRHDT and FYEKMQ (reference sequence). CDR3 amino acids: CASSPAWGAQETQYF. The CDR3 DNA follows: TGTGCCAGCAGCCCCGCCTGGGGAGCCCAAGAGACCCAGTACTTC.

CDR3: CASSLGDYQPQHF. The CDR3 bases are TGTGCCAGCAGCTTAGGGGATTACCAGCCCCAGCATTTT. The rearrangement uses TRBV7-2 and TRBJ1-5, with D uncertain. Deletions cut 1 base from V and 7 bases from J, with 8 bases between. Germline-derived CDR1 and CDR2 are SGHTA and FQGNSA. The CDR3 is 13 amino acids.

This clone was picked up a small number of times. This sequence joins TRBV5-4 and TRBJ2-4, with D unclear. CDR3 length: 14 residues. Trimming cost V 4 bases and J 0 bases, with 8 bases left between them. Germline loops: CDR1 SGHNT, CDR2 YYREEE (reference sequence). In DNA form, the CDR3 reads TGTGCCAGCAGCCCCACAGTAGCCAAAAACATTCAGTACTTC. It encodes CASSPTVAKNIQYF. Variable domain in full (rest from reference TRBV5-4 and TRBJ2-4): ETGVTQSPTHLIKTRGQQVTLRCSSQSGHNTVSWYQQALGQGPQFIFQYYREEENGRGNFPPRFSGLQFPNYSSELNVNALELDDSALYLCASSPTVAKNIQYFGAGTRLSVL.